This TCR beta chain was sequenced during a study of T cells in Graves' hyperthyroidism and ophthalmopathy. The germline gives CDR1 SSHAT, CDR2 FNYEAQ (reference sequence). There are 14 residues in the CDR3. A remark on this clonotype: Mismatch with germline at one junction end may stem from a read error.

PBMCs stemmed from 10 ml fresh peripheral blood. TCR beta CDR3 region amplification was performed from RNA transcripts. HTBI primers drove first-round RT-PCR of the TCR CDR3. TCRdb passed the multiplex PCR reads through MiXCR, listing each CDR3 protein once. The sample has roughly 500,000 distinct CDR3 sequences, around a fifth seen once. The sequence derives from an older woman with Graves' ophthalmopathy. This chain connects TRBV7-7 to TRBJ2-1, with D maybe TRBD2 (5 bases). Specimen: blood. This chain's CDR3 is CASSLSGQWNEQFF. As DNA, the CDR3 is TGTGCTAGCAGCTTAAGCGGCCAGTGGAATGAGCAGTTCTTC.